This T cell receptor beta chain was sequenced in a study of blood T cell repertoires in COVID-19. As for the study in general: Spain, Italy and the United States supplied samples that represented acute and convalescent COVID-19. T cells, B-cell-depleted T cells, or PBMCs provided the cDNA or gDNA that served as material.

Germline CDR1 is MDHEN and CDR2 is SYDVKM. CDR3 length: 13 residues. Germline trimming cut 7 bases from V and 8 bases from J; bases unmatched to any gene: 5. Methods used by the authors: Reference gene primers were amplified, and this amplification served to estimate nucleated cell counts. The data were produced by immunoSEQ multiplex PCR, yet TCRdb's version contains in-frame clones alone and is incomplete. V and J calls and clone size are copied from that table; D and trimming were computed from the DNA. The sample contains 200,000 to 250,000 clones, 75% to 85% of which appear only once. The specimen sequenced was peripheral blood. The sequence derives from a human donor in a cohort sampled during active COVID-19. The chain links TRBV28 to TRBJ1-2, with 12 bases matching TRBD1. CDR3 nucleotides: TGTGCCAGCATTACGGGGACAGGGGGCGGCTACACCTTC. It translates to CASITGTGGGYTF.